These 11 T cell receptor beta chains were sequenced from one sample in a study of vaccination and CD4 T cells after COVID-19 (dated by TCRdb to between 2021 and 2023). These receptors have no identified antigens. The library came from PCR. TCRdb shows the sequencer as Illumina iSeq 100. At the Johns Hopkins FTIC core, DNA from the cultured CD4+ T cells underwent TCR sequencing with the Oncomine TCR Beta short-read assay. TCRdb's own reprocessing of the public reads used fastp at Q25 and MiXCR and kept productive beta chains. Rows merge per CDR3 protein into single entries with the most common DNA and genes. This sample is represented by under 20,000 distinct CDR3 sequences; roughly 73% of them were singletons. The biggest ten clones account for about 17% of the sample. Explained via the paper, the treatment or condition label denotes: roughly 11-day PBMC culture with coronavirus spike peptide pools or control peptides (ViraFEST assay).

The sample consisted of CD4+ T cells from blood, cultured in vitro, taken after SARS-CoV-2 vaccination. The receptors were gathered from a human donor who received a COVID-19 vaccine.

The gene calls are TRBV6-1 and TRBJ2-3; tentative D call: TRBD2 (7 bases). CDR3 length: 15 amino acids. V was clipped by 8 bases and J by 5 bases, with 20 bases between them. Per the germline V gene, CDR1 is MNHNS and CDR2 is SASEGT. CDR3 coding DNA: TGTGCCAGCGGAGCTACGAGGGGGGGAGGAGATACGCAGTATTTT. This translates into CASGATRGGGDTQYF.

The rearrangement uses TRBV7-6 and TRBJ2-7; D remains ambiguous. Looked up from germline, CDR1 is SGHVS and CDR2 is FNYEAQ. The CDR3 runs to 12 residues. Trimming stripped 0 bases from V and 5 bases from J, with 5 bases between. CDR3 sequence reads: CASSLASNEQYF. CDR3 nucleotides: TGTGCCAGCAGCTTAGCCTCAAACGAGCAGTACTTC.

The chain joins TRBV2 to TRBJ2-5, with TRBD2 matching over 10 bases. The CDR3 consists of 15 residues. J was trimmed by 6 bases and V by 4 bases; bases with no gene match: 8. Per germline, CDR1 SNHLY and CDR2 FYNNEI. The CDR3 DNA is TGTGCCAGCAGTGCGAGATTAGCGGGGGGAAAGACCCAGTACTTC. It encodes CASSARLAGGKTQYF.

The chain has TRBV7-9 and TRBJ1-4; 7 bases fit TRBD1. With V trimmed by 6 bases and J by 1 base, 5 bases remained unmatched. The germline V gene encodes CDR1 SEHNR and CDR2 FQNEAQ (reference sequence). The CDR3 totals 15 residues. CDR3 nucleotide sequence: TGTGCCAGCAGGGGGCAGGGGGAAACTAATGAAAAACTGTTTTTT. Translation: CASRGQGETNEKLFF.

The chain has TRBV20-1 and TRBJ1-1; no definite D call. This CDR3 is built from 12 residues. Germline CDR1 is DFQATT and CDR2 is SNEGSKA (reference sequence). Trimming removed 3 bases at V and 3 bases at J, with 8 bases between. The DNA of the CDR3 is TGCAGTGCTAGGGGATGGTACACTGAAGCTTTCTTT. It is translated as CSARGWYTEAFF.

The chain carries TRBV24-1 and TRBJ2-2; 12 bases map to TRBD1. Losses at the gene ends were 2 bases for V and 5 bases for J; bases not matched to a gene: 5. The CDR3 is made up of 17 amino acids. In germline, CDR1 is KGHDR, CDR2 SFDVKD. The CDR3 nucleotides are TGTGCCACCAGTGATTCTCCGGGACAGGGGGCGACCGGGGAGCTGTTTTTT. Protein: CATSDSPGQGATGELFF.

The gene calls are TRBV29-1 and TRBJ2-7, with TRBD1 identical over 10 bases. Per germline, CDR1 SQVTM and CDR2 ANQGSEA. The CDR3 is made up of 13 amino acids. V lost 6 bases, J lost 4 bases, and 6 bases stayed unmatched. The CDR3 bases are TGCAGCGTAGGGGGACAGGGGAATTACGAGCAGTACTTC. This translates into CSVGGQGNYEQYF.

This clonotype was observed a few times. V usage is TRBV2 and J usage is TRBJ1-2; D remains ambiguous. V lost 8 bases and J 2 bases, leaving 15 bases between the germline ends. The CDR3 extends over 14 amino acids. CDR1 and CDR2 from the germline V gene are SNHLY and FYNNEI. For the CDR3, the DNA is TGTGCCAGCTCCAATGGAGGGTACAACTATGGCTACACCTTC. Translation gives CASSNGGYNYGYTF.

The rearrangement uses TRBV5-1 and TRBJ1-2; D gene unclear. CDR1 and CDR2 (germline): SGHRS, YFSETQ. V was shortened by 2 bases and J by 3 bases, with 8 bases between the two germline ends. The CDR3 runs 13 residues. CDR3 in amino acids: CASSFVSDYGYTF. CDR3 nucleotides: TGCGCCAGCAGCTTCGTCAGCGACTATGGCTACACCTTC.

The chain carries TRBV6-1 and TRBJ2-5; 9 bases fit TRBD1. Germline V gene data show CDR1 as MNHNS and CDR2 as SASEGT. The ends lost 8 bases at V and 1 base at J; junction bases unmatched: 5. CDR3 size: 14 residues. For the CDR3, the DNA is TGTGCCAGCGTTCCGACAGGGGGCCAAGAGACCCAGTACTTC. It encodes CASVPTGGQETQYF.

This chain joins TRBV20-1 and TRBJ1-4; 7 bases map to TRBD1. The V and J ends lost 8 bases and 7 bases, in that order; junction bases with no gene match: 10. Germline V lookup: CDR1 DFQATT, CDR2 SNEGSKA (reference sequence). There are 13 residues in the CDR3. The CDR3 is CSTDREGGEKLFF. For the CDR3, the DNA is TGCAGTACAGACAGGGAAGGGGGTGAAAAACTGTTTTTT.